Below are 10 T cell receptor beta chains sequenced from a single sample in a study of T cells in Graves' hyperthyroidism and ophthalmopathy. TCR beta CDR3 region amplification was performed from RNA transcripts. HTBI primers were employed in a first-round RT-PCR of the TCR CDR3. One entry per CDR3 protein, called by TCRdb with MiXCR from the multiplex PCR reads. The table shows approximately 420,000 distinct CDR3 sequences, with about 16% occurring only once. Sequences were obtained from blood. All receptors come from a woman between 25 and 40 years old with Graves' hyperthyroidism.

Many counts were recorded for this clonotype. As DNA, the CDR3 is TGTGCCAGCAGCGTAGTGGGTAGCTCTGGAAACACCATATATTTT. Its protein is CASSVVGSSGNTIYF. The chain uses TRBV9 and TRBJ1-3, with D uncertain. Germline-derived CDR1 and CDR2 are SGDLS and YYNGEE. The CDR3 loop spans 15 amino acids. The ends were cut back, 0 bases at V and 0 bases at J, with 7 bases in the middle.

The rearrangement joins TRBV27 to TRBJ2-1, with D unclear. V was cut by 3 bases and J by 0 bases, with 9 bases left in between. This CDR3 has 15 residues. Germline values: CDR1 MNHEY, CDR2 SMNVEV (reference sequence). The DNA for the CDR3 is TGTGCCAGCAGTTTCGGCGGAAACTCCTACAATGAGCAGTTCTTC. This sequence encodes CASSFGGNSYNEQFF.

Points on this clonotype: No conserved phenylalanine or tryptophan is present at the end of the CDR3, so a read error is the likely explanation. The V call is TRBV12-3 or TRBV12-4, the J call TRBJ2-1; weak D call: TRBD2 (6 bases). The CDR3 has 15 amino acids. Trimming pared 4 bases from V and 0 bases from J, leaving 10 bases between. CDR3 protein: CASSYSGSSYNEQFL. The CDR3 nucleotides are TGTGCCAGCAGTTATAGCGGCAGCTCCTACAATGAGCAGTTCCTC.

The V gene is TRBV29-1, the J gene TRBJ2-7; 10 bases are shared with TRBD2. The closer fit of TRBJ2-1 to the DNA end suggests the J call may be wrong. Germline CDR1 and CDR2: SQVTM and ANQGSEA. CDR3 length: 15 residues. The CDR3 DNA is TGCAGCGTTGGGGGACTAGCGACGAGCTCCTACGAGCAGTTCTTC. Residues: CSVGGLATSSYEQFF.

V usage is TRBV20-1 and J usage is TRBJ2-2; TRBD2 aligns across 7 bases. CDR3 length equals 15 residues. Germline-derived CDR1 and CDR2 are DFQATT and SNEGSKA (reference sequence). J lost 0 bases, V lost 4 bases, and 5 bases had no gene match. This CDR3 is CSATERDSNTGELFF. CDR3 bases: TGCAGTGCTACAGAGCGGGATTCGAACACCGGGGAGCTGTTTTTT.

The genes are TRBV7-9 and TRBJ1-1, with 10 positions matching TRBD1. This CDR3 has 16 residues. V was clipped by 3 bases and J by 2 bases; unmatched bases: 6. The germline V gene encodes CDR1 SEHNR and CDR2 FQNEAQ (reference sequence). CDR3 nucleotide sequence: TGTGCCAGCAGCTTTATCCGGGACAGGGGTAACACTGAAGCTTTCTTT. Translating it yields CASSFIRDRGNTEAFF.

The V gene is TRBV20-1, the J gene TRBJ2-7; D unresolved. The CDR3 runs 13 residues. Germline CDR1 and CDR2: DFQATT and SNEGSKA (reference sequence). V dropped 8 bases and J dropped 5 bases, with 19 bases sitting between them. CDR3 region: CSTEPTDTNEQYF. CDR3 bases: TGCAGTACAGAACCGACTGATACGAACGAGCAGTACTTC.

This clonotype was detected ten times or more. The genes are TRBV7-9 and TRBJ2-7; D is unresolved. Deletions cut 5 bases from V and 2 bases from J, with 10 bases between. Germline assignment: CDR1 SEHNR and CDR2 FQNEAQ (reference sequence). This CDR3 has 13 residues. CDR3 sequence (DNA): TGTGCCAGCAGCCAGAGTTGGACCTACGAGCAGTACTTC. Amino acid sequence: CASSQSWTYEQYF. Looking up the rest from reference TRBV7-9 and TRBJ2-7 gives the full variable domain: DTGVSQNPRHKITKRGQNVTFRCDPISEHNRLYWYRQTLGQGPEFLTYFQNEAQLEKSRLLSDRFSAERPKGSFSTLEIQRTEQGDSAMYLCASSQSWTYEQYFGPGTRLTVT.

The rearrangement uses TRBV4-1 and TRBJ1-4; D ambiguous. Deletions cut 0 bases from V and 0 bases from J, with 8 bases between. This CDR3 is built from 16 residues. Per germline, CDR1 MGHRA and CDR2 YSYEKL. The DNA for the CDR3 is TGCGCCAGCAGCCAAGAATTTAGCGCAACTAATGAAAAACTGTTTTTT. Translating it yields CASSQEFSATNEKLFF.

This clonotype was counted a few times. This chain links TRBV7-2 with TRBJ2-2, with 8 positions matching TRBD2. CDR3 length equals 16 residues. Germline CDR1 and CDR2: SGHTA and FQGNSA. J lost 7 bases, V lost 5 bases, and 12 bases had no gene match. The CDR3, as DNA: TGTGCCAGCAGCCCATCGACAGCGGGAGCTAACGGGGAGCTGTTTTTT. Its protein product is CASSPSTAGANGELFF.